The sequence of this T cell receptor beta chain was determined in a study of blood T cell repertoires in COVID-19 (dated by TCRdb to the early 2020s). About the full investigation: Samples from collaborators originated in the United States, Italy and Spain and spanned both the acute and convalescent phases of COVID-19. Samples came from the ongoing ImmuneRACE study (first 160 participants) plus 1,254 subjects from 6 global collaborators. Where available, HLA class I and class II types were obtained from metadata supplied by the sample provider rather than from assay-based typing. The material from the prospective study consisted of cDNA or gDNA derived from T cells, B-cell-depleted T cells, or PBMCs. Nearly every sample came with metadata listing a de-identified subject ID, COVID-19 status, age in years and sex. Deeply sampled blood TCRbeta repertoires from subjects exposed to, actively infected with, or recovered from COVID-19 were included in the dataset. A freely available public database, intended as a resource for researchers studying the immune response to SARS-CoV-2, is where the repertoires were released. What the authors observed across the whole study: How much clinical and demographic metadata was included differed by source and by participant, and the metadata was provided uncurated.

TCRbeta CDR3 regions were amplified from genomic DNA by means of the immunoSEQ Assay, a bias-controlled multiplex PCR. The original pipeline was this. The number of nucleated cells in each sample was estimated from the amplification of reference gene primers within the assay. Sequence reads were collapsed and filtered to measure the absolute abundance of every unique TCRbeta CDR3 rearrangement. For each sample, productive Simpson clonality was calculated as the square root of Simpson's diversity index across productive rearrangements. Sourced from immuneACCESS, this table was stored by TCRdb with only in-frame sequences that have V and J called. A share of the clones is absent; for the studies checked, an unresolved V gene accounts for under half, and the remainder has no known explanation. That table supplies the V and J calls and clone size; D and trimming were determined from the DNA. For this sample there are 200,000 to 300,000 clones; 80% to 85% appear just once. Around 4% of the sample is taken by the ten largest.

Collaborating institutions collected whole blood in K2EDTA tubes following their own protocols. Collaborator samples were shipped for TCRbeta analysis as frozen whole blood, isolated PBMCs, or DNA extracted from either sample type. For this clone: The antigen it binds to is not known. No base-level quality is on record; no much larger clone is a single base apart.

The CDR3 goes from the cysteine to the phenylalanine over 21 residues. Kept here is only the CDR3 DNA, which spans 63 bases and is read in frame from base 1. Specimen: peripheral blood. This TCR was sampled from a man between 60 and 75 years old with acute or convalescent COVID-19. The sequence is built from TRBV21-1 and TRBJ2-1; the table's TRBD2 call for D was not verified on the DNA. TRBV21-1 is designated a pseudogene. In nucleotides, the sequence is TGTGCCAGCAGCAATCCCGAAGGACTAGCGGGCCTCTCTTGCTCCTACAATGAGCAGTTCTTC. It codes for CASSNPEGLAGLSCSYNEQFF.